This passage covers 21 T cell receptor beta chains from one sample sequenced in a study of beta chain features in type 1 diabetes. Whole-study results and caveats: Type 1 diabetes patients had moderately but significantly shorter TCRB CDR3s in all four CD4+ subsets.

The study reverse transcribed the entire isolated RNA, so it sequenced expressed TCRB transcripts. Only in-frame clones appear in the TCRdb table, and some are missing; sequencing was by immunoSEQ multiplex PCR. The sample carries roughly 340,000 clones, approximately 13% recorded once. No antigens are known for them. Sequenced sample: naive CD4+ T cells from blood. These receptors were collected from a young woman with type 1 diabetes.

This clone turned up a few times. The chain couples TRBV5-4 to TRBJ2-2, with TRBD1 matching over 7 bases. This CDR3 comprises 15 residues. Trimming removed 4 bases from V and 9 bases from J; junction bases left unmatched: 12. Germline values: CDR1 SGHNT, CDR2 YYREEE (reference sequence). This CDR3 is CASSPGQVAGRELFF. The DNA of the CDR3 is TGTGCCAGCAGCCCAGGACAGGTCGCGGGCCGGGAGCTGTTTTTT.

This clone was counted only a few times. V usage is TRBV5-1 and J usage is TRBJ2-1; D not resolved. This CDR3 spans 14 amino acids. Germline lookup yields CDR1 SGHRS and CDR2 YFSETQ. Trimming left V 0 bases short and J 5 bases short, with 9 bases between. CDR3 nucleotide sequence: TGCGCCAGCAGCTTGGATCGCATAGACAATGAGCAGTTCTTC. Translated: CASSLDRIDNEQFF.

In this sample, this clone turned up a few times. The chain couples TRBV7-2 to TRBJ2-1; no reliable D call. Between the trimmed V and J ends, which lost 3 bases and 8 bases, there was a span of 8 bases. The CDR3 sequence is 12 residues long. Germline lookup yields CDR1 SGHTA and CDR2 FQGNSA. CDR3 DNA sequence: TGTGCCAGCAGCTTGATAGCCTATGAGCAGTTCTTC. This encodes CASSLIAYEQFF.

This chain connects TRBV11-2 to TRBJ1-5, with a weak D call TRBD1 (5 bases). The CDR3 totals 15 residues. The V gene lost 2 bases and the J gene lost 0 bases, with 8 bases spanning the gap. Per germline, CDR1 SGHAT and CDR2 FQNNGV. The CDR3 DNA reads TGTGCCAGCAGCTTAACAGGACATAGCAATCAGCCCCAGCATTTT. This sequence encodes CASSLTGHSNQPQHF.

V and J are TRBV18 and TRBJ2-7; D gene uncertain. V was shortened by 3 bases and J by 3 bases, with 9 bases between the two germline ends. From germline, CDR1 is KGHSH and CDR2 LQKENI. CDR3 length equals 13 residues. Here the CDR3 reads CASSPAPNYEQYF. The CDR3, as DNA: TGTGCCAGCTCACCGGCACCAAACTACGAGCAGTACTTC.

The chain combines TRBV7-3 with TRBJ2-1; 10 nucleotides agree with TRBD1. CDR3 size: 15 residues. Trimming at V came to 2 bases and at J to 7 bases, leaving 5 bases not matched to a gene. The germline CDR1 and CDR2 sequences are SGHTA and FQGTGA. As DNA, the CDR3 is TGTGCCAGCAGCTTAGGGACAGGGGCTCTTAATGAGCAGTTCTTC. The encoded protein is CASSLGTGALNEQFF.

This clone turned up a few times. The V gene is TRBV11-3, the J gene TRBJ1-2; TRBD1 aligns across 7 bases. CDR1 is SGHNT, CDR2 YENEEA, per germline. This CDR3 comprises 15 residues. V trimming: 3 bases; J trimming: 7 bases; junction bases outside the gene matches: 11. CDR3 sequence reads: CASSLGYRDSPGYTF. CDR3 DNA: TGTGCCAGCAGCTTGGGGTACCGGGACAGCCCTGGCTACACCTTC. The full variable domain, rest sourced from reference TRBV11-3 and TRBJ1-2, is EAGVVQSPRYKIIEKKQPVAFWCNPISGHNTLYWYLQNLGQGPELLIRYENEEAVDDSQLPKDRFSAERLKGVDSTLKIQPAELGDSAVYLCASSLGYRDSPGYTFGSGTRLTVV.

The sample holds a few counts of this clone. CDR3 residues: CSVDFAAGGNTEAFF. In DNA form, the CDR3 reads TGCAGCGTTGACTTTGCGGCAGGGGGTAACACTGAAGCTTTCTTT. V is TRBV29-1 and J is TRBJ1-1, with 7 bases that match TRBD1. CDR1 SQVTM and CDR2 ANQGSEA come from the germline V gene. V dropped 3 bases and J dropped 2; count of bases not matched to a gene: 9. CDR3 length: 15 amino acids.

The chain combines TRBV7-2 with TRBJ2-3; TRBD2 agrees at 9 bases. This CDR3 has 18 amino acids. With 4 bases clipped from V and 4 bases from J, the junction kept 15 bases outside the gene matches. Germline V gene lookup returns CDR1 SGHTA and CDR2 FQGNSA. The CDR3 DNA sequence: TGTGCCAGCAGCTCAAGAGCAGGAGCGGGGGGAAGGGCAGATACGCAGTATTTT. It is translated as CASSSRAGAGGRADTQYF.

The chain has TRBV19 and TRBJ2-6, with D possibly being TRBD1 (5 bases). The V and J ends lost 3 bases and 3 bases respectively, with 9 bases between them. Germline CDR1 reads LNHDA; CDR2 reads SQIVND (reference sequence). The CDR3 has 15 residues. CDR3 amino acids: CASSMVRDGANVLTF. For the CDR3, the DNA is TGTGCCAGTAGTATGGTCAGGGATGGGGCCAACGTCCTGACTTTC.

V gene TRBV28 combines with J gene TRBJ1-2; 8 bases are shared with TRBD1. This CDR3 has 13 amino acids. V gave up 2 bases and J gave up 8 bases; unmatched junction bases: 4. Germline assignment: CDR1 MDHEN and CDR2 SYDVKM. The CDR3 DNA is TGTGCCAGCAGTTTAGACAGGGGTCGCGGCTACACCTTC. Translation: CASSLDRGRGYTF.

This sequence joins TRBV7-8 and TRBJ1-1, with 7 nucleotides matching TRBD1. Germline V gene lookup returns CDR1 SGHVS and CDR2 FQNEAQ. The CDR3 is made up of 13 amino acids. V was clipped by 5 bases and J by 3 bases; unmatched bases: 3. CDR3 in amino acids: CASSQDRDTEAFF. The CDR3 bases are TGTGCCAGCAGCCAAGACAGGGACACTGAAGCTTTCTTT.

This clone was observed a handful of times. J is TRBJ2-5 and V is TRBV7-2; 10 bases agree with TRBD1. The germline V gene has CDR1 SGHTA and CDR2 FQGNSA. This CDR3 spans 15 amino acids. Trimming at V came to 6 bases and at J to 5 bases, leaving 9 bases not matched to a gene. CDR3 DNA: TGTGCCAGCAGAATGGACAGGGGGATATGGGAGACCCAGTACTTC. As protein: CASRMDRGIWETQYF.

J is TRBJ1-2 and V is TRBV29-1; 7 bases are shared with TRBD1. The CDR3 loop spans 14 amino acids. CDR1 SQVTM and CDR2 ANQGSEA come from the germline V gene. The ends lost 5 bases at V and 4 bases at J; junction bases unmatched: 10. As DNA, the CDR3 is TGCAGCGTTCGAGGTCCGGGACAGAGCTATGGCTACACCTTC. Protein: CSVRGPGQSYGYTF.

The rearrangement uses TRBV7-2 and TRBJ2-7, with a weak D call TRBD2 (5 bases). Per the germline V gene, CDR1 is SGHTA and CDR2 is FQGNSA. The CDR3 is 14 residues long. Deletions cut 1 base from V and 2 bases from J, with 9 bases between. CDR3 DNA sequence: TGTGCCAGCAGCTTAGGGCGGGTAGCCTACGAGCAGTACTTC. It encodes CASSLGRVAYEQYF. Complete variable domain (other parts from reference TRBV7-2 and TRBJ2-7): GAGVSQSPSNKVTEKGKDVELRCDPISGHTALYWYRQSLGQGLEFLIYFQGNSAPDKSGLPSDRFSAERTGGSVSTLTIQRTQQEDSAVYLCASSLGRVAYEQYFGPGTRLTVT.

This rearrangement joins TRBV29-1 to TRBJ1-5, with D maybe TRBD1 (5 bases). Germline loops: CDR1 SQVTM, CDR2 ANQGSEA. Trimming stripped 4 bases from V and 6 bases from J, with 13 bases between. The CDR3 has 13 amino acids. The DNA of the CDR3 is TGCAGCGTTGTAATGGGGCCGGGTCAGCCCCAGCATTTT. Translating gives CSVVMGPGQPQHF.

This clone was picked up a small number of times. The chain uses TRBV5-4 and TRBJ2-5; 14 nucleotides line up with TRBD2. The CDR3 has 16 amino acids. Germline CDR1 SGHNT, CDR2 YYREEE (reference sequence). V was clipped by 3 bases and J by 2 bases; unmatched bases: 3. The CDR3: CASSSRLAGGQETQYF. In DNA form, the CDR3 reads TGTGCCAGCAGCTCACGACTAGCGGGAGGGCAAGAGACCCAGTACTTC.

The chain joins TRBV15 to TRBJ1-2; 10 bases map to TRBD1. Germline lookup yields CDR1 LNHNV and CDR2 YYDKDF (reference sequence). CDR3 length: 14 amino acids. J gave up 9 bases and V 5 bases, and 9 bases lay outside the gene matches. In DNA form, the CDR3 reads TGTGCCACCAGCCGCTCGACAGGGGGCGAAAGCTACACCTTC. Translating gives CATSRSTGGESYTF.

This clone was seen only a few times. The CDR3 spells CASSPDRAGPSWEQYF. The CDR3 DNA is TGTGCCAGCAGCCCGGACAGGGCAGGGCCCTCTTGGGAGCAGTACTTC. V usage is TRBV7-9 and J usage is TRBJ2-7; 8 bases match TRBD1. This CDR3 has 16 residues. Trimming took 5 bases from V and 7 from J; bases not matched to a gene: 16. Germline loops: CDR1 SEHNR, CDR2 FQNEAQ (reference sequence).

This clone turned up a few times. V and J are TRBV7-6 and TRBJ2-1, with 12 positions matching TRBD2. Germline assignment: CDR1 SGHVS and CDR2 FNYEAQ. This CDR3 region has 17 residues. Trimming cost V 4 bases and J 3 bases; bases outside gene matches: 7. The CDR3 sequence: CASSSTRLAGDYNEQFF. Here the CDR3 DNA reads TGTGCCAGCAGCTCCACCCGACTAGCGGGAGACTACAATGAGCAGTTCTTC.

The chain carries TRBV28 and TRBJ1-4; TRBD1 is a possible D gene (5 bases). Trimming pared 2 bases from V and 8 bases from J, leaving 15 bases between. Germline-derived CDR1 and CDR2 are MDHEN and SYDVKM. The CDR3 totals 15 residues. CDR3 nucleotides: TGTGCCAGCAGTTTAGTCACCCAGGGATGGGAAAAACTGTTTTTT. Amino acids: CASSLVTQGWEKLFF.